The rows below give T cell receptor beta chains drawn from one sample of a study of CD8 T cells in ankylosing spondylitis. TCRdb reprocessed the 5' RACE reads via MiXCR and lists one record per CDR3 protein. The data show approximately 500,000 distinct CDR3 sequences, approximately 12% seen once. The sample comprised blood, either unsorted or a sorted T cell fraction (not recorded which). These TCRs come from a male donor with ankylosing spondylitis. The CDR3 runs from the conserved cysteine through the conserved F or W. The D gene is left open where the match is weak. Clone size is shown for a subset of rows, as once, few, many or a class of expanded clone.

clone size: few
J gene: TRBJ2-2
V gene: TRBV20-1
D gene: NA
CDR3 protein: CSARTGQMNTGELFF
CDR3 DNA: TGCAGTGCTAGAACAGGACAGATGAACACCGGGGAGCTGTTTTTT

clone size: few
J gene: TRBJ2-1
V gene: TRBV19
D gene: NA
CDR3 protein: CASSMNSVNEQFF
CDR3 DNA: TGTGCCAGTAGTATGAACAGCGTGAATGAGCAGTTCTTC

clone size: few
J gene: TRBJ2-5
V gene: TRBV12-3/TRBV12-4
D gene: NA
CDR3 protein: CASSLLRRETQYF
CDR3 DNA: TGTGCCAGCAGTTTGTTAAGGAGGGAGACCCAGTACTTC

clone size: NA
J gene: TRBJ2-1
V gene: TRBV20-1
D gene: NA
CDR3 protein: CSNSPVSSYNEQFF
CDR3 DNA: TGCAGTAACTCCCCAGTAAGCTCCTACAATGAGCAGTTCTTC

clone size: few
J gene: TRBJ2-1
V gene: TRBV27
D gene: NA
CDR3 protein: CASTQGLHNEQFF
CDR3 DNA: TGTGCCAGCACCCAGGGACTCCACAATGAGCAGTTCTTC

clone size: NA
J gene: TRBJ2-1
V gene: TRBV30
D gene: TRBD2
CDR3 protein: CAIGLAGGGEQFF
CDR3 DNA: TGTGCCATCGGACTAGCGGGAGGCGGCGAGCAGTTCTTC

clone size: few
J gene: TRBJ2-3
V gene: TRBV10-3
D gene: TRBD1
CDR3 protein: CAISDSRGQGFGDTQYF
CDR3 DNA: TGTGCCATCAGTGACTCCAGGGGACAGGGGTTTGGAGATACGCAGTATTTT

clone size: NA
J gene: TRBJ1-2
V gene: TRBV20-1
D gene: NA
CDR3 protein: CSARGGVEGNFGYTF
CDR3 DNA: TGCAGTGCTAGAGGAGGGGTCGAAGGGAACTTCGGCTACACCTTC

clone size: few
J gene: TRBJ2-3
V gene: TRBV3-1
D gene: NA
CDR3 protein: CASSRTKSTDTQYF
CDR3 DNA: TGTGCCAGCAGCCGGACTAAGTCCACAGATACGCAGTATTTT

clone size: NA
J gene: TRBJ2-1
V gene: TRBV30
D gene: NA
CDR3 protein: CAWSVRTHFQFF
CDR3 DNA: TGTGCCTGGAGTGTAAGAACGCATTTCCAGTTCTTC

clone size: few
J gene: TRBJ2-1
V gene: TRBV7-2
D gene: NA
CDR3 protein: CASSPWGVGSYNEQFF
CDR3 DNA: TGTGCCAGCAGCCCCTGGGGGGTAGGCTCCTACAATGAGCAGTTCTTC

clone size: many
J gene: TRBJ1-5
V gene: TRBV7-2
D gene: NA
CDR3 protein: CASSLVGTNSNQPQHF
CDR3 DNA: TGTGCCAGCAGCTTAGTGGGGACAAATAGCAATCAGCCCCAGCATTTT

clone size: few
J gene: TRBJ2-4
V gene: TRBV10-3
D gene: NA
CDR3 protein: CAISETGWGGLNIQYF
CDR3 DNA: TGTGCCATCAGTGAGACCGGGTGGGGCGGCTTAAACATTCAGTACTTC

clone size: NA
J gene: TRBJ1-1
V gene: TRBV5-1
D gene: NA
CDR3 protein: CASSLAIGANTEAFF
CDR3 DNA: TGCGCCAGCAGCTTGGCCATTGGGGCCAACACTGAAGCTTTCTTT

clone size: NA
J gene: TRBJ2-1
V gene: TRBV6-5
D gene: TRBD1
CDR3 protein: CASSYSTGTGGYNEQFF
CDR3 DNA: TGTGCCAGCAGTTACTCCACCGGGACAGGGGGCTACAATGAGCAGTTCTTC

clone size: many
J gene: TRBJ2-1
V gene: TRBV4-2
D gene: TRBD2
CDR3 protein: CASSQEASGSYEQFF
CDR3 DNA: TGTGCCAGCAGCCAAGAGGCTAGCGGGAGTTATGAGCAGTTCTTC

clone size: few
J gene: TRBJ1-1
V gene: TRBV6-1
D gene: NA
CDR3 protein: CASSDWRGNTEAFF
CDR3 DNA: TGTGCCAGCAGTGATTGGAGGGGGAACACTGAAGCTTTCTTT

clone size: few
J gene: TRBJ2-3
V gene: TRBV12-3/TRBV12-4
D gene: TRBD2
CDR3 protein: CASSPGTSGDTDTQYF
CDR3 DNA: TGTGCCAGCAGTCCCGGGACTAGCGGGGACACAGATACGCAGTATTTT

clone size: many
J gene: TRBJ2-2
V gene: TRBV27
D gene: TRBD1
CDR3 protein: CASTLQGALNTGELFF
CDR3 DNA: TGTGCCAGCACCTTGCAGGGGGCCCTGAACACCGGGGAGCTGTTTTTT

clone size: NA
J gene: TRBJ1-2
V gene: TRBV20-1
D gene: NA
CDR3 protein: CSALGQSPYGYTF
CDR3 DNA: TGCAGTGCCCTCGGACAGAGTCCCTATGGCTACACCTTC

clone size: few
J gene: TRBJ1-2
V gene: TRBV12-3/TRBV12-4
D gene: NA
CDR3 protein: CASSRQTGYGYTF
CDR3 DNA: TGTGCCAGCAGTCGACAGACAGGCTATGGCTACACCTTC

clone size: many
J gene: TRBJ2-1
V gene: TRBV28
D gene: NA
CDR3 protein: CASSSTPQLYNEQFF
CDR3 DNA: TGTGCCAGCAGTAGTACCCCTCAGCTCTACAATGAGCAGTTCTTC

clone size: few
J gene: TRBJ2-5
V gene: TRBV5-6
D gene: NA
CDR3 protein: CASSLYRTEETQYF
CDR3 DNA: TGTGCCAGCAGCTTGTACAGGACTGAAGAGACCCAGTACTTC

clone size: NA
J gene: TRBJ2-1
V gene: TRBV24-1
D gene: TRBD1
CDR3 protein: CATSDYVGQGRNEQFF
CDR3 DNA: TGTGCCACCAGTGATTATGTAGGACAGGGACGTAATGAGCAGTTCTTC

clone size: NA
J gene: TRBJ1-3
V gene: TRBV28
D gene: NA
CDR3 protein: CASRGISGNTIYF
CDR3 DNA: TGTGCCAGTAGGGGCATCTCTGGAAACACCATATATTTT

clone size: NA
J gene: TRBJ2-5
V gene: TRBV5-1
D gene: NA
CDR3 protein: CASSSANSETQYF
CDR3 DNA: TGCGCCAGCAGCTCTGCGAATTCTGAGACCCAGTACTTC

clone size: many
J gene: TRBJ2-3
V gene: TRBV10-3
D gene: TRBD2
CDR3 protein: CAIRSGSGTDTQYF
CDR3 DNA: TGTGCCATCAGGAGCGGGAGTGGCACAGATACGCAGTATTTT